Listed here is a single T cell receptor beta chain. The target antigen is unknown. The CDR3 is made up of 14 amino acids. The V and J ends lost 4 bases and 2 bases, in that order; junction bases with no gene match: 3. CDR1 is SGHNT, CDR2 YYREEE, per germline (reference sequence). The data stem from a study of cytomegalovirus exposure and HLA in healthy donors. Amplification used 60 Vbeta primers and 13 Jbeta primers. Per the original data handling: Approximately 9.9 million of 80 million to 85 million unique TCR beta chains were shared, per a later count. Sequencing used immunoSEQ multiplex PCR; TCRdb keeps in-frame clones, though not all of them. The V and J calls and clone size were taken over from that table, and D and trimming were inferred from the DNA. The sample records under 100,000 clones, 70% to 85% being singletons. Findings and caveats of the study: A few chains linked to CMV were shown in vitro to be specific for CMV antigens. Earlier analysis found most TCR beta V segments productive about 87% or about 30% of the time. Most subjects' HLA-A and HLA-B alleles were reportedly predicted from TCR beta sequences.

The chain employs TRBV5-4 and TRBJ2-7; 10 bases align to TRBD1. The origin of this receptor is a human donor in good health. Material: PBMCs. The CDR3 loop is CASSTGTGAYEQYF. CDR3 DNA: TGTGCCAGCAGCACCGGGACAGGGGCCTACGAGCAGTACTTC.